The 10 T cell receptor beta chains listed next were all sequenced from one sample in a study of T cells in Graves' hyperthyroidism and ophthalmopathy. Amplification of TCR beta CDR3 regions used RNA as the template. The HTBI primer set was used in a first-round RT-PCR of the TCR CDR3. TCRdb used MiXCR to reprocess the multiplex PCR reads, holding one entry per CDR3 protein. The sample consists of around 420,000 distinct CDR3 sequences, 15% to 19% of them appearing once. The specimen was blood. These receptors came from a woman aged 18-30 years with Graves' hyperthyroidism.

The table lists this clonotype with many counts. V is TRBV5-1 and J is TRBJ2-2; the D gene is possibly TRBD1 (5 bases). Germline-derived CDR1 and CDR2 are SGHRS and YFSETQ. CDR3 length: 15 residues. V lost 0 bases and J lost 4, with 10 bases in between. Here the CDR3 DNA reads TGCGCCAGCAGCTTGGTATCAGGGTCCACCGGGGAGCTGTTTTTT. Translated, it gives CASSLVSGSTGELFF.

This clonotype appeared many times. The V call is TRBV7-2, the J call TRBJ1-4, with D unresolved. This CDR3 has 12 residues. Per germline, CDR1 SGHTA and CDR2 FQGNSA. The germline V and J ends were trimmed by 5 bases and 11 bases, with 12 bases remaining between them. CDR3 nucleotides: TGTGCCAGCAGCCTGACCCTCGGGAAACTGTTTTTT. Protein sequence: CASSLTLGKLFF.

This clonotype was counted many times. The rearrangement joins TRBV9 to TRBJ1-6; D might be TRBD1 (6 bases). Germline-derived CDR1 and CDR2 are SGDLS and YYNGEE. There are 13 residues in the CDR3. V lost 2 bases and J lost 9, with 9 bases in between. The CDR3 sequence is CASSVHRVSPLHF. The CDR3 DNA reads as TGTGCCAGCAGCGTCCACAGGGTTTCACCCCTCCACTTT.

CDR3: CASGTSGWGGTDTQYF. The DNA of the CDR3 is TGCGCCAGCGGGACTAGCGGTTGGGGTGGCACAGATACGCAGTATTTT. The V and J genes are TRBV10-2 and TRBJ2-3, with 11 nucleotides matching TRBD2. This CDR3 has 16 amino acids. V lost 8 bases, J lost 1 base, and 8 bases stayed unmatched. CDR1 and CDR2 (germline): WSHSY, SAAADI.

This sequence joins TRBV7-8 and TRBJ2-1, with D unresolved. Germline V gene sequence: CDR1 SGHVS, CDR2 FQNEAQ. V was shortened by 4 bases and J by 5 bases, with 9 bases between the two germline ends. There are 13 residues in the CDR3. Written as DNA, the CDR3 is TGTGCCAGCAGCTCACACAGCAACAATGAGCAGTTCTTC. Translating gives CASSSHSNNEQFF.

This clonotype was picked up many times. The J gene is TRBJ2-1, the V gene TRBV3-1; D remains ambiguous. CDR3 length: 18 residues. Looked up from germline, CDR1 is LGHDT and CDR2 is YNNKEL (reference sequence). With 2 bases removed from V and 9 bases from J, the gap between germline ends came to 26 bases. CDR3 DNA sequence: TGTGCCAGCAGCCAACCATTTGGGGTGTGGGCTCCCTGGGGTGAGCAGTTCTTC. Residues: CASSQPFGVWAPWGEQFF.

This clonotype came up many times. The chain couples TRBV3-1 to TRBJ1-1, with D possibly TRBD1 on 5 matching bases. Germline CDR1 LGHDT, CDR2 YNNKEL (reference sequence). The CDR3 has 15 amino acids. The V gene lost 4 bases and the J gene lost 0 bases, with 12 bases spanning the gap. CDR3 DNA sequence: TGTGCCAGCAGCCCGAGACAGTCAATGAACACTGAAGCTTTCTTT. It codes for CASSPRQSMNTEAFF.

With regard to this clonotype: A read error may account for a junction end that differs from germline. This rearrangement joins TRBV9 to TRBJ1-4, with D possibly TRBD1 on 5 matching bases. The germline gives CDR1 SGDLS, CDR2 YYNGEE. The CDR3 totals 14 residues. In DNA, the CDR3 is TGTGTCAGCAGCGGAGGGGTCAGAAGTGAAAAACTGTTTTTT. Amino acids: CVSSGGVRSEKLFF.

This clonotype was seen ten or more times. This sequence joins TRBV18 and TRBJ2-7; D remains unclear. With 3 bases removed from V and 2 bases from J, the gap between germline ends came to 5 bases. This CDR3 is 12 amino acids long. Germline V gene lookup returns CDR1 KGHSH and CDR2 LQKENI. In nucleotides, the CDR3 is TGTGCCAGCTCACCCGCCCCCTACGAGCAGTACTTC. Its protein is CASSPAPYEQYF.

The CDR3 loop reads CASSLYVNAEAFF. The CDR3 DNA follows: TGCGCCAGCAGCTTGTATGTTAATGCCGAAGCTTTCTTT. This chain joins TRBV5-1 and TRBJ1-1; D is undetermined. CDR3 length: 13 residues. Germline-derived CDR1 and CDR2 are SGHRS and YFSETQ. Trimming left V 1 base short and J 8 bases short, with 12 bases between. The entire variable domain, with the rest obtained from reference TRBV5-1 and TRBJ1-1, is as follows: KAGVTQTPRYLIKTRGQQVTLSCSPISGHRSVSWYQQTPGQGLQFLFEYFSETQRNKGNFPGRFSGRQFSNSRSEMNVSTLELGDSALYLCASSLYVNAEAFFGQGTRLTVV.